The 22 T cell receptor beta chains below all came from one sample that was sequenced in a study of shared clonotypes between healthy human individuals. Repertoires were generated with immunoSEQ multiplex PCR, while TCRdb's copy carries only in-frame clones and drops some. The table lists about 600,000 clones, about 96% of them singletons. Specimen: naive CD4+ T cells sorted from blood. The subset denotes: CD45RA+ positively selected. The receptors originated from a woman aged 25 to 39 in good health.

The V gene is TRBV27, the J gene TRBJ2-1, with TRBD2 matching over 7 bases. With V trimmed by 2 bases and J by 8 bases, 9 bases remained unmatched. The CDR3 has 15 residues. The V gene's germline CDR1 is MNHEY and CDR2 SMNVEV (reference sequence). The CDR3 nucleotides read TGTGCCAGCAGTTTAGCTCGGACTAGTGGTCATGAGCAGTTCTTC. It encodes CASSLARTSGHEQFF.

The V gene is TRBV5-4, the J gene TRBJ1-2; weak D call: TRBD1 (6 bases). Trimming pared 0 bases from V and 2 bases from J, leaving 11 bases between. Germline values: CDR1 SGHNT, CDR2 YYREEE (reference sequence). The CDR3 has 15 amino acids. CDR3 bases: TGTGCCAGCAGCTTGGAGCAGGGGTCAAACTATGGCTACACCTTC. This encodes CASSLEQGSNYGYTF.

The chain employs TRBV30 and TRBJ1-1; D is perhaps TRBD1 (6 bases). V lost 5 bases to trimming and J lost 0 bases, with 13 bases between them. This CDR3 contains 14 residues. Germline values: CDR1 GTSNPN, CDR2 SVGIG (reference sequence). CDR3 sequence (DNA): TGTGCCTGGGGCGACAGGCCCATGAACACTGAAGCTTTCTTT. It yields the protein CAWGDRPMNTEAFF.

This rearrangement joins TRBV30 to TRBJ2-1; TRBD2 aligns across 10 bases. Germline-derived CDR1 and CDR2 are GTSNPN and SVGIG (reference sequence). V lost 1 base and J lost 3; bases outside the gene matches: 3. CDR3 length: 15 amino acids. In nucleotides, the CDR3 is TGTGCCTGGAGTGCCAGCGGGAGGGGCTACAATGAGCAGTTCTTC. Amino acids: CAWSASGRGYNEQFF.

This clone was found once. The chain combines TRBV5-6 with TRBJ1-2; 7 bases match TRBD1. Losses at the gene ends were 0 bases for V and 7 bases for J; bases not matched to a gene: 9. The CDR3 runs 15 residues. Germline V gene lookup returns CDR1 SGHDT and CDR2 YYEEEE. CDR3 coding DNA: TGTGCCAGCAGCTTGGAAGGGACAGACGACACTGGCTACACCTTC. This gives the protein CASSLEGTDDTGYTF.

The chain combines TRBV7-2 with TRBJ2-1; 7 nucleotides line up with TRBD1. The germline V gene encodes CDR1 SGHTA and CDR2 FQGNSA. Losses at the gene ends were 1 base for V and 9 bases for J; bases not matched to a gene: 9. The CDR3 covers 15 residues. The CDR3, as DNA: TGTGCCAGCAGCTTAGGGACAGGCAACTGGGGTGAGCAGTTCTTC. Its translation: CASSLGTGNWGEQFF.

CDR3 amino acids: CASSFWASGRPSTDTQYF. Here the CDR3 DNA reads TGTGCCAGCAGTTTCTGGGCTAGCGGGAGGCCGAGCACAGATACGCAGTATTTT. The chain uses TRBV28 and TRBJ2-3; 11 bases are shared with TRBD2. CDR3 size: 18 residues. Germline V gene lookup returns CDR1 MDHEN and CDR2 SYDVKM. Trimming at V came to 3 bases and at J to 0 bases, leaving 8 bases not matched to a gene.

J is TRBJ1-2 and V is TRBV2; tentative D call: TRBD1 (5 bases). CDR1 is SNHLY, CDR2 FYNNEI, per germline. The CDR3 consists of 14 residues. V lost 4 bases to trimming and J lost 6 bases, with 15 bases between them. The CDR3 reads CASSVQGVTNGYTF. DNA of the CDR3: TGTGCCAGCAGTGTCCAGGGCGTAACTAATGGCTACACCTTC. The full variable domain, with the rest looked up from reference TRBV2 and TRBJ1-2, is EPEVTQTPSHQVTQMGQEVILRCVPISNHLYFYWYRQILGQKVEFLVSFYNNEISEKSEIFDDQFSVERPDGSNFTLKIRSTKLEDSAMYFCASSVQGVTNGYTFGSGTRLTVV.

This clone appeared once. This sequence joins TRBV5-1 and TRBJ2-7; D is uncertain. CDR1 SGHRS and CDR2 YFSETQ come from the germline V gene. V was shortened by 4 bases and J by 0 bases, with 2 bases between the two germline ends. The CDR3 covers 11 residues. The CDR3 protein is CASSHSYEQYF. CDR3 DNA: TGCGCCAGCAGCCACTCCTACGAGCAGTACTTC. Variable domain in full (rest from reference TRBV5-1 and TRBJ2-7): KAGVTQTPRYLIKTRGQQVTLSCSPISGHRSVSWYQQTPGQGLQFLFEYFSETQRNKGNFPGRFSGRQFSNSRSEMNVSTLELGDSALYLCASSHSYEQYFGPGTRLTVT.

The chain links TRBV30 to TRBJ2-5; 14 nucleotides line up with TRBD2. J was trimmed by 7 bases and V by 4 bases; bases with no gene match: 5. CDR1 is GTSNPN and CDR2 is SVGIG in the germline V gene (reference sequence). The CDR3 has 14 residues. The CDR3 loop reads CAWTRLAGGVTQYF. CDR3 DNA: TGTGCCTGGACCCGACTAGCGGGAGGGGTGACCCAGTACTTC. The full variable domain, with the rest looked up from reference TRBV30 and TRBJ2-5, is SQTIHQWPATLVQPVGSPLSLECTVEGTSNPNLYWYRQAAGRGLQLLFYSVGIGQISSEVPQNLSASRPQDRQFILSSKKLLLSDSGFYLCAWTRLAGGVTQYFGPGTRLLVL.

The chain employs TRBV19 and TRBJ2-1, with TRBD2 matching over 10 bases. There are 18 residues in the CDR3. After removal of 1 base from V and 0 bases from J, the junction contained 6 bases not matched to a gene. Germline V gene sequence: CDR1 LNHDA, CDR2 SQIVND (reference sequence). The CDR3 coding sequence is TGTGCCAGTAGTATAGGCAGTAGACTAGCGGGCTCCTACAATGAGCAGTTCTTC. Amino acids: CASSIGSRLAGSYNEQFF.

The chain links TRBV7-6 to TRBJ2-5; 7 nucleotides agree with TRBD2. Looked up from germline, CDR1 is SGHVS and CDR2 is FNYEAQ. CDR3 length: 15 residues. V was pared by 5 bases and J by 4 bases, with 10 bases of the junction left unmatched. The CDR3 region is CASSARRTSSETQYF. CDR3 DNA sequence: TGTGCCAGCAGCGCCCGGCGGACTAGTTCAGAGACCCAGTACTTC.

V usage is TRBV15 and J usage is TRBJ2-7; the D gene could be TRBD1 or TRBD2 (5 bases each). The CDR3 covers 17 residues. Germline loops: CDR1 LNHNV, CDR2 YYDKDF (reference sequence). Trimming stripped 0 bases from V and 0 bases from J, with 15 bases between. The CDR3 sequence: CATSRESPGTGSYEQYF. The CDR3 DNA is TGTGCCACCAGCAGAGAAAGCCCCGGGACGGGCTCCTACGAGCAGTACTTC.

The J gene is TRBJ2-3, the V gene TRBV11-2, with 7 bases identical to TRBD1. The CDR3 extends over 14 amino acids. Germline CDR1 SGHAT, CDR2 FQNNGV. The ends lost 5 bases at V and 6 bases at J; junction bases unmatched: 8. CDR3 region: CASSLTGNRDTQYF. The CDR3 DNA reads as TGTGCCAGCAGCCTGACAGGGAATCGGGATACGCAGTATTTT.

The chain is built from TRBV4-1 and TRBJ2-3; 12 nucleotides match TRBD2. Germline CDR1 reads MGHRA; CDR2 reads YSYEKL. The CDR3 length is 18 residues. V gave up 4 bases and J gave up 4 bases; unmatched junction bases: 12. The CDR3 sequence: CASSPSVRTSGAPDTQYF. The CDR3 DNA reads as TGCGCCAGCAGCCCCTCTGTTAGGACTAGCGGGGCCCCAGATACGCAGTATTTT.

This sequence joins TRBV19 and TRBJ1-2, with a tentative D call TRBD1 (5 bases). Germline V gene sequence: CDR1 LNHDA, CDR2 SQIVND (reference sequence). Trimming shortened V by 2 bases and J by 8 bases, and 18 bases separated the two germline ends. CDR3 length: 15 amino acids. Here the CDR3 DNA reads TGTGCCAGTAGTATAACTGCGACAGCCAGAGGCGGCTACACCTTC. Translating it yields CASSITATARGGYTF.

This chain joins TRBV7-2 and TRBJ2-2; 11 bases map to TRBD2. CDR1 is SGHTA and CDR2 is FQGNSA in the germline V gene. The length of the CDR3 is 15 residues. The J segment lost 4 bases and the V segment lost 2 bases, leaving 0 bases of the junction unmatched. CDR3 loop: CASSLTSGSTGELFF. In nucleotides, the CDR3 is TGTGCCAGCAGCTTAACTAGCGGGAGCACCGGGGAGCTGTTTTTT.

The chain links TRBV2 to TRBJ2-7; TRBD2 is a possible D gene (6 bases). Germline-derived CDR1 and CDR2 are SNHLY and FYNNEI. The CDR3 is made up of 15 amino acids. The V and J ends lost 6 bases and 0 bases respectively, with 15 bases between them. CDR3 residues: CASRAPRGGSYEQYF. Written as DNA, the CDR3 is TGTGCCAGCAGGGCGCCAAGGGGAGGCTCCTACGAGCAGTACTTC.

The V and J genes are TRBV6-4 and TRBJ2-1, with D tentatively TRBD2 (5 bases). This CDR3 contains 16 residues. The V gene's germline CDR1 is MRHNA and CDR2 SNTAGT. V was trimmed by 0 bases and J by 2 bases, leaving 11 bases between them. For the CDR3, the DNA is TGTGCCAGCAGTGACTCATTGAGGGTTGCCTACAATGAGCAGTTCTTC. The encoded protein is CASSDSLRVAYNEQFF.

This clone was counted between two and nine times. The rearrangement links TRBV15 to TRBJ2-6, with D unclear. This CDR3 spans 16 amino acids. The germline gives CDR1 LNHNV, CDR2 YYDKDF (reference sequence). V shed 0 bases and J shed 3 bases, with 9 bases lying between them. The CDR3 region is CATSRDPTSGANVLTF. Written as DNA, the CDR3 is TGTGCCACCAGCAGAGATCCTACGAGTGGGGCCAACGTCCTGACTTTC.

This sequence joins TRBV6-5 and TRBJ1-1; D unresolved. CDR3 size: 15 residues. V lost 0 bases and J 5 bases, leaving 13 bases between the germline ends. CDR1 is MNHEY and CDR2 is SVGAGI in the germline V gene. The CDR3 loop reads CASSYSLGFRTEAFF. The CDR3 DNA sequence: TGTGCCAGCAGTTACTCTCTGGGGTTTAGGACTGAAGCTTTCTTT.

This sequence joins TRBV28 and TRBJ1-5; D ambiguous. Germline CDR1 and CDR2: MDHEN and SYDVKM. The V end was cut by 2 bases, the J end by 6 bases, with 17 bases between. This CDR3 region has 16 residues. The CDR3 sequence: CASSLLFGSKSQPQHF. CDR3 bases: TGTGCCAGCAGTTTACTTTTTGGGTCGAAGAGTCAGCCCCAGCATTTT.